The rows below give T cell receptor beta chains drawn from one sample of a study of cytomegalovirus exposure and HLA in healthy donors. Method: immunoSEQ multiplex PCR; TCRdb's copy keeps in-frame clones and lacks some. The sample lists around 130,000 clones; about 8.6% were seen once. The sequenced material came from PBMCs. The receptors shown here come from a woman in her forties in good health and CMV-seropositive. Both conserved end residues are part of each CDR3. Each record gives: clone size, V gene, D gene, J gene, CDR3 DNA, CDR3 protein. D genes are given only for firm matches. Some rows have no size entry. The others give once, few or many, or a class for an expanded clone.

few	TRBV28	.	TRBJ2-7	TGTGCCAGCAGTTTTACAGGGAGGGATGTTACGTACTTC	CASSFTGRDVTYF
.	TRBV6-1	TRBD1	TRBJ1-5	TGTGCCAGCAGTGAAGTACCCGGGACAGACGATAGCAATCAGCCCCAGCATTTT	CASSEVPGTDDSNQPQHF
few	TRBV2	TRBD2	TRBJ2-5	TGTGCCAGCTCCGGGACTAGCGGGGCCCCAGAGACCCAGTACTTC	CASSGTSGAPETQYF
.	TRBV13	.	TRBJ1-2	TGTGCCAGCAGCTTAGCCCCCTGGACAGTGAACTATGGCTACACCTTC	CASSLAPWTVNYGYTF
few	TRBV18	.	TRBJ2-7	TGTGCCAGCTCACCCGACAGCTACGAGCAGTACTTC	CASSPDSYEQYF
few	TRBV2	TRBD1	TRBJ1-3	TGTGCCAGCAGCGGGGACAGATTTTTTAGTGGAAACACCATATATTTT	CASSGDRFFSGNTIYF
few	TRBV7-9	.	TRBJ1-1	TGTGCCAGCAGCCCCATATCGGGGGAAGCTTTCTTT	CASSPISGEAFF
.	TRBV5-1	TRBD1	TRBJ1-4	TGCGCCAGCAGGGCCTCGGACAGGGGGTTTGCAACTAATGAAAAACTGTTTTTT	CASRASDRGFATNEKLFF
.	TRBV11-2	.	TRBJ2-2	TGTGCCAGCAGCTTAGGGACGGTGGGTCGGGGGACCGGGGAGCTGTTTTTT	CASSLGTVGRGTGELFF
.	TRBV30	.	TRBJ2-1	TGTGCCTGGAGTCCGGAGACGGTTGAGCAGTTCTTC	CAWSPETVEQFF
few	TRBV2	.	TRBJ1-2	TGTGCCAGCAGTGAAGGGTCGGGAGCTAACTATGGCTACACCTTC	CASSEGSGANYGYTF
few	TRBV30	.	TRBJ1-1	TGTGCCTGGAGTGTATCTTTAGGGGCATCATTGAACACTGAAGCTTTCTTT	CAWSVSLGASLNTEAFF
few	TRBV5-4	TRBD1	TRBJ2-7	TGTGCCAGCAGCAGGGACAGTACCCCCAGCCACGAGCAGTACTTC	CASSRDSTPSHEQYF
few	TRBV30	.	TRBJ2-1	TGTGCCTGGAGGAACAGGTTCAATGAGCAGTTCTTC	CAWRNRFNEQFF
.	TRBV11-1	.	TRBJ1-4	TGTGCCAGCAGCTGGGGACTTACTAATGAAAAACTGTTTTTT	CASSWGLTNEKLFF
.	TRBV29-1	.	TRBJ1-2	TGCAGCGTACCTCACCCCGCCAGATATGGCTACACCTTC	CSVPHPARYGYTF
.	TRBV2	TRBD1	TRBJ1-4	TGTGCCAGCAGCCGGGACAGGGGTGAAAAACTGTTTTTT	CASSRDRGEKLFF
few	TRBV2	.	TRBJ2-1	TGTGCCAGCACCCCGAGGTGGGGGGACTACAATGAGCAGTTCTTC	CASTPRWGDYNEQFF
few	TRBV5-6	TRBD2	TRBJ2-3	TGTGCCAGCAGCTTGGGAGCGGGGGGCACAGATACGCAGTATTTT	CASSLGAGGTDTQYF
.	TRBV27	.	TRBJ1-1	TGTGCCAGCAGTACGGGCCCGGGAGAGAACACTGAAGCTTTCTTT	CASSTGPGENTEAFF